The 2 T cell receptor beta chains below all came from one sample that was sequenced in a study of control samples from healthy donors and cancer patients. Sequenced by immunoSEQ multiplex PCR; TCRdb stores in-frame clones only, minus some. The table shows around 130,000 clones, with around 90% occurring only once. Sequenced sample: blood. These receptor sequences come from a man aged 45-60 years in good health.

The chain joins TRBV30 to TRBJ1-2; 9 nucleotides agree with TRBD1. V lost 7 bases to trimming and J lost 5 bases; unmatched junction nucleotides: 5. The CDR3 loop spans 12 amino acids. In germline, CDR1 is GTSNPN, CDR2 SVGIG (reference sequence). The CDR3 DNA reads TGTGCCTTCCTCGGGACAGGGTATGGCTACACCTTC. It translates to CAFLGTGYGYTF.

This sequence joins TRBV10-3 and TRBJ1-4; D call uncertain. This CDR3 has 14 amino acids. V gave up 3 bases and J gave up 4 bases, with 9 bases separating them. Per the germline V gene, CDR1 is ENHRY and CDR2 is SYGVKD. DNA for the CDR3: TGTGCCATCAGTGAACAGCTGAATAATGAAAAACTGTTTTTT. This encodes CAISEQLNNEKLFF.